This TCR beta chain appears in the sequencing data of a study of shared clonotypes between healthy human individuals. Method: immunoSEQ multiplex PCR; TCRdb's copy keeps in-frame clones and lacks some. This sample has fewer than 600,000 clones, with roughly 72% found just once. This clonotype originated in a woman aged 35 to 49 in good health. Some clones in this sample may be carry-over from other donors' samples. The sequenced sample was PBMCs.

CDR3 DNA: TGTGCCAGCAGCTTAAACTCTGGAAACACCATATATTTT. Its protein is CASSLNSGNTIYF. This rearrangement joins TRBV11-1 to TRBJ1-3, with D unresolved. The CDR3 is made up of 13 amino acids. The germline V gene has CDR1 SGHAT and CDR2 FQDESV (reference sequence). Trimming removed 2 bases at V and 0 bases at J, with 2 bases between.